The 14 T cell receptor beta chains given below trace back to one sample, sequenced in a study of shared clonotypes between healthy human individuals. CD45RO-negative CD8 cells positively selected for CCR7 made up the naive population, which excluded terminally differentiated effector memory CD45RA+ cells. Data came from immunoSEQ multiplex PCR; TCRdb stores just in-frame clones and leaves some out. The profile shows 2 million or so clones, 85% to 95% of them singletons. Sample: naive CD8+ T cells sorted from blood. These receptors were taken from a man younger than 35 in good health.

In DNA form, the CDR3 reads TGTGCCAGCAGTCCCTCTTCGGGGGAGGAACGCTATGGCTACACCTTC. Encoded protein: CASSPSSGEERYGYTF. The chain employs TRBV27 and TRBJ1-2; tentatively, D is TRBD1 (5 bases). This CDR3 is 16 amino acids long. Germline assignment: CDR1 MNHEY and CDR2 SMNVEV (reference sequence). V dropped 5 bases and J dropped 4 bases, with 20 bases sitting between them.

The chain links TRBV10-3 to TRBJ2-7; TRBD2 matches at 12 bases. V gave up 0 bases and J gave up 4 bases; unmatched junction bases: 7. The germline CDR1 and CDR2 sequences are ENHRY and SYGVKD. The CDR3 loop spans 17 amino acids. CDR3: CAISESGLAGGPYEQYF. DNA for the CDR3: TGTGCCATCAGTGAGTCGGGGCTAGCGGGAGGGCCTTACGAGCAGTACTTC.

CDR3 DNA: TGCGCCAGCAGCCAAGAGAGATGGGACAATGAGCAGTTCTTC. Its translation is CASSQERWDNEQFF. This chain uses TRBV4-1 with TRBJ2-1; D not resolved. Trimming removed 0 bases at V and 5 bases at J, with 8 bases between. This CDR3 contains 14 residues. Germline CDR1 and CDR2: MGHRA and YSYEKL.

The chain uses TRBV27 and TRBJ2-3; 7 nucleotides align to TRBD1. The CDR3 runs to 15 residues. Germline V gene data show CDR1 as MNHEY and CDR2 as SMNVEV (reference sequence). V shed 4 bases and J 5 bases; nucleotides not matched to a gene: 9. CDR3 amino acids: CASSWADRAGDTQYF. CDR3 bases: TGTGCCAGCAGTTGGGCCGACAGGGCAGGAGATACGCAGTATTTT.

The chain is built from TRBV9 and TRBJ2-2; 9 bases map to TRBD2. This CDR3 spans 18 amino acids. Germline V gene data show CDR1 as SGDLS and CDR2 as YYNGEE. The junction had 9 bases not matched to a gene; V was cut back by 0 bases and J by 3 bases. The CDR3 DNA reads as TGTGCCAGCAGCGTAGATAGTCTAGCGGGGTACGACACCGGGGAGCTGTTTTTT. It yields the protein CASSVDSLAGYDTGELFF.

Details on this clone: Other DNA sequences in the sample encode the same CDR3. The DNA for the CDR3 is TGTGCCAGCAGTTTAAACAGGGGGTCTTACGAGCAGTACTTC. Translation gives CASSLNRGSYEQYF. The chain links TRBV27 to TRBJ2-7; 8 nucleotides line up with TRBD1. V trimming: 2 bases; J trimming: 4 bases; junction bases outside the gene matches: 4. This CDR3 has 14 amino acids. Germline loops: CDR1 MNHEY, CDR2 SMNVEV (reference sequence).

The chain employs TRBV11-2 and TRBJ2-1, with 8 bases fitting TRBD1. Germline assignment: CDR1 SGHAT and CDR2 FQNNGV. The CDR3 length is 13 residues. V trimming: 5 bases; J trimming: 9 bases; junction bases outside the gene matches: 6. The CDR3 loop is CASSLTGAGEQFF. In DNA form, the CDR3 reads TGTGCCAGCAGCCTGACAGGGGCGGGTGAGCAGTTCTTC.

The chain uses TRBV5-4 and TRBJ1-2, with D tentatively TRBD1 (6 bases). With 4 bases removed from V and 7 bases from J, the gap between germline ends came to 14 bases. Germline-derived CDR1 and CDR2 are SGHNT and YYREEE (reference sequence). This CDR3 region has 13 residues. This chain's CDR3 is CASSNGGASGYTF. The CDR3 nucleotides are TGTGCCAGCAGCAACGGGGGGGCAAGTGGCTACACCTTC.

The chain is built from TRBV7-9 and TRBJ2-7; D tentatively fits TRBD1 or TRBD2 (5 bases each). V was clipped by 5 bases and J by 0 bases, with 11 bases between them. The CDR3 runs to 14 residues. Germline values: CDR1 SEHNR, CDR2 FQNEAQ (reference sequence). The CDR3 is CASSHPGSSYEQYF. CDR3 nucleotides: TGTGCCAGCAGCCACCCAGGGAGCTCCTACGAGCAGTACTTC.

The genes are TRBV13 and TRBJ2-1; the D is unclear. Between the trimmed V and J ends, which lost 5 bases and 16 bases, there was a span of 18 bases. Per the germline V gene, CDR1 is PRHDT and CDR2 is FYEKMQ (reference sequence). The CDR3 is 12 amino acids. DNA for the CDR3: TGTGCCAGCAGCCTCGGTCTTACGGTTGGCTTCTTC. This translates into CASSLGLTVGFF.

This chain joins TRBV11-1 and TRBJ2-3; TRBD1 might be the D (5 bases). Germline CDR1 is SGHAT and CDR2 is FQDESV (reference sequence). The CDR3 has 14 amino acids. Trimming took 1 base from V and 4 from J, leaving 9 bases between them. The CDR3 DNA reads TGTGCCAGCAGCTTAGACCAGGGCGCAGATACGCAGTATTTT. Its protein is CASSLDQGADTQYF.

Concerning this clone itself: Its ends do not fully match the called genes, so a read error is possible. Other nucleotide sequences in the sample specify the same CDR3. The V gene is TRBV7-6, the J gene TRBJ2-3; 12 bases line up with TRBD2. The CDR3 sequence is 14 residues long. Germline CDR1 reads SGHVS; CDR2 reads FNYEAQ. As DNA, the CDR3 is TGTGCCAGCAGCCTAGCGGGAGGGTCAGATACGCAGTATTTT. It yields the protein CASSLAGGSDTQYF. Full variable domain (missing parts from reference TRBV7-6 and TRBJ2-3): GAGVSQSPRYKVTKRGQDVALRCDPISGHVSLYWYRQALGQGPEFLTYFNYEAQQDKSGLPNDRFSAERPEGSISTLTIQRTEQRDSAMYRCASSLAGGSDTQYFGPGTRLTVL.

This clone was seen only once. The rearrangement joins TRBV6-5 to TRBJ2-2; D unresolved. This CDR3 is built from 16 residues. Germline V CDR1 and CDR2: MNHEY, SVGAGI. Trimming pared 3 bases from V and 4 bases from J, leaving 15 bases between. CDR3 nucleotides: TGTGCCAGCAGTTATCTCGCATCAGAATTCACCGGGGAGCTGTTTTTT. Translation: CASSYLASEFTGELFF.

The chain joins TRBV9 to TRBJ2-7; 9 bases line up with TRBD1. The length of the CDR3 is 16 residues. Germline CDR1 SGDLS, CDR2 YYNGEE. Trimming cost V 4 bases and J 9 bases; bases outside gene matches: 17. The CDR3 DNA reads TGTGCCAGCAGCCCCGGGACAGGGTCCGGATCTGTGGTGCAGTACTTC. It translates to CASSPGTGSGSVVQYF.